The next 14 T cell receptor beta chains were all read from a single sample in a study of response to subunit inactivated influenza vaccine. TCRdb passed the RT-PCR reads through MiXCR, listing each CDR3 protein once. The data contain about half a million distinct CDR3 sequences, approximately 24% of them singletons. The specimen comprised CD4+ T cells sorted from PBMCs, sampled 5 days after vaccination. The source is a man aged 45 to 65 who received an inactivated influenza vaccine.

In this sample, this clonotype turned up a few times. This chain links TRBV4-3 with TRBJ2-7, with a tentative D call TRBD1 (6 bases). Trimming took 1 base from V and 4 from J, leaving 14 bases between them. The CDR3 runs to 15 residues. Germline-derived CDR1 and CDR2 are LGHNA and YSLEER. CDR3 nucleotides: TGCGCCAGCAGCCAAGCTCCGGACAGCCCGTACGAGCAGTACTTC. As protein: CASSQAPDSPYEQYF.

This clonotype was counted only a few times. This chain connects TRBV6-5 to TRBJ1-1, with TRBD1 as a possible D gene (5 bases). Trimming removed 2 bases at V and 4 bases at J, with 14 bases between. The CDR3 extends over 15 amino acids. The V gene's germline CDR1 is MNHEY and CDR2 SVGAGI. This CDR3 reads CASSYTPGRGTEAFF. The CDR3 DNA reads TGTGCCAGCAGTTACACCCCGGGGAGGGGCACTGAAGCTTTCTTT.

J is TRBJ2-1 and V is TRBV24-1; 7 nucleotides align to TRBD1. CDR3 size: 19 residues. The V and J ends lost 0 bases and 2 bases, in that order; junction bases with no gene match: 12. In germline, CDR1 is KGHDR, CDR2 SFDVKD. The CDR3 reads CATSDLAPPTGAAYNEQFF. For the CDR3, the DNA is TGTGCCACCAGTGATTTGGCCCCCCCCACAGGGGCCGCCTACAATGAGCAGTTCTTC.

This clonotype was found a few times. J is TRBJ2-1 and V is TRBV5-1; maybe TRBD1 (5 bases). The V end was cut by 0 bases, the J end by 7 bases, with 17 bases between. Looked up from germline, CDR1 is SGHRS and CDR2 is YFSETQ. The CDR3 contains 16 residues. The CDR3 spells CASSLADRLIINEQFF. The CDR3 region has the DNA TGCGCCAGCAGCTTGGCTGACAGATTGATCATTAATGAGCAGTTCTTC.

The chain has TRBV6-2 or TRBV6-3 and TRBJ2-7; 8 bases match TRBD1. V was pared by 2 bases and J by 6 bases, with 15 bases of the junction left unmatched. The CDR3 extends over 17 amino acids. The germline V gene has CDR1 MNHEY and CDR2 SVGEGT. The CDR3 here is CASSYPRTGKIEFEQYF. CDR3 sequence (DNA): TGTGCCAGCAGTTACCCCCGGACAGGGAAGATTGAGTTCGAGCAGTACTTC.

This CDR3 reads CSARDQSEISYEQYF. In nucleotides, the CDR3 is TGCAGTGCTAGAGATCAGTCAGAAATTTCCTACGAGCAGTACTTC. The chain couples TRBV20-1 to TRBJ2-7; D ambiguous. This CDR3 has 15 residues. Germline CDR1 and CDR2: DFQATT and SNEGSKA (reference sequence). V lost 0 bases, J lost 1 base, and 13 bases lay in between.

V is TRBV6-5 and J is TRBJ2-5; 7 bases fit TRBD1. Germline-derived CDR1 and CDR2 are MNHEY and SVGAGI. Trimming removed 5 bases from V and 5 bases from J; junction bases left unmatched: 8. There are 14 residues in the CDR3. The chain's CDR3 is CASSHKRGRETQYF. CDR3 nucleotides: TGTGCCAGCAGTCACAAAAGGGGGCGGGAGACCCAGTACTTC.

This chain uses TRBV5-1 with TRBJ1-1; 7 bases align to TRBD1. The CDR3 consists of 14 residues. Germline values: CDR1 SGHRS, CDR2 YFSETQ. V was pared by 0 bases and J by 5 bases, with 4 bases of the junction left unmatched. The CDR3 spells CASSLETGLTEAFF. The CDR3 DNA reads as TGCGCCAGCAGCTTGGAGACAGGGTTGACTGAAGCTTTCTTT.

The V call is TRBV12-3 or TRBV12-4, the J call TRBJ1-2; 9 nucleotides align to TRBD1. The CDR3 is 14 amino acids. Losses at the gene ends were 7 bases for V and 5 bases for J; bases not matched to a gene: 8. CDR3 sequence: CASNSMGQGYGYTF. CDR3 in DNA: TGTGCCAGCAATTCTATGGGACAGGGTTATGGCTACACCTTC.

This clonotype has more than one count but fewer than ten. CDR3 in DNA: TGTGCCAGCAGTAGGACTAGCCAAGAGACCCAGTACTTC. Translation gives CASSRTSQETQYF. This rearrangement joins TRBV6-1 to TRBJ2-5, with 7 bases aligning to TRBD2. With 5 bases clipped from V and 1 base from J, the junction kept 1 base outside the gene matches. CDR1 MNHNS and CDR2 SASEGT come from the germline V gene. The CDR3 has 13 residues.

The V gene is TRBV24-1, the J gene TRBJ2-1; D may be TRBD1 or TRBD2 (5 bases each). Germline values: CDR1 KGHDR, CDR2 SFDVKD. Trimming took off 3 bases at V and 0 bases at J, with 8 bases between the two ends. The CDR3 length is 15 residues. CDR3 in DNA: TGTGCCACCAGTGATGGGACGAGCTCCTACAATGAGCAGTTCTTC. Residues: CATSDGTSSYNEQFF.

This clonotype came up many times. V is TRBV5-1 and J is TRBJ2-1; the match to TRBD1 covers 7 bases. Germline V gene sequence: CDR1 SGHRS, CDR2 YFSETQ. The CDR3 extends over 14 amino acids. The ends lost 4 bases at V and 6 bases at J; junction bases unmatched: 7. The CDR3 DNA is TGCGCCAGCAGCCTGGGACAGAGTTTCAATGAGCAGTTCTTC. Protein sequence: CASSLGQSFNEQFF.

This rearrangement joins TRBV3-1 to TRBJ2-3; D gene unclear. V was shortened by 2 bases and J by 5 bases, with 14 bases between the two germline ends. Germline V CDR1 and CDR2: LGHDT, YNNKEL (reference sequence). The CDR3 covers 15 residues. Here the CDR3 reads CASSQMSNRGDTQYF. As DNA, the CDR3 is TGTGCCAGCAGCCAAATGTCTAACAGAGGAGATACGCAGTATTTT.

V is TRBV24-1 and J is TRBJ2-5; 9 bases align to TRBD1. Trimming took 7 bases from V and 5 from J; bases not matched to a gene: 7. CDR3 length equals 14 residues. CDR1 and CDR2 (germline): KGHDR, SFDVKD. CDR3: CATRATGGGETQYF. CDR3 nucleotide sequence: TGTGCCACCAGAGCAACAGGGGGCGGTGAGACCCAGTACTTC.